These T cell receptor beta chains were read from a single sample in a study of shared clonotypes between healthy human individuals. Here immunoSEQ multiplex PCR was the method, and the copy in TCRdb shows in-frame clones only, minus some. The sample has roughly 660,000 clones; 90% are singletons. Sequencing input: memory CD8+ T cells from PBMCs. The receptors come from a man younger than 30 in good health. Some clones in this sample may be carry-over from other donors' samples. Both conserved end residues are part of each CDR3. Fields, in order: D gene, J gene, V gene, CDR3 length, clone size, CDR3 protein, CDR3 DNA. A D gene is named only where the DNA matches it firmly. Size tells how often a clone was seen (once, few, many) or the class of an expanded clone, and some rows leave it out.

>TRBD2|TRBJ2-1|TRBV6-5|16|NA
CASSSPREADYNEQFF
TGTGCCAGCAGTTCCCCCCGGGAGGCAGATTACAATGAGCAGTTCTTC
>TRBD1|TRBJ1-5|TRBV19|14|NA
CASSAGQANQPQHF
TGTGCCAGTAGTGCAGGACAGGCCAATCAGCCCCAGCATTTT
>TRBD2|TRBJ2-3|TRBV27|13|NA
CASTSGSTDTQYF
TGTGCCAGCACTAGCGGGAGCACAGATACGCAGTATTTT
>NA|TRBJ2-2|TRBV28|12|once
CASITVTGELFF
TGTGCCAGCATCACAGTCACCGGGGAGCTGTTTTTT
>NA|TRBJ1-2|TRBV28|13|NA
CASTRRGVYGYTF
TGTGCCAGCACCCGGAGAGGGGTCTATGGCTACACCTTC
>NA|TRBJ1-5|TRBV11-2|15|NA
CASSLDRNPNQPQHF
TGTGCCAGCAGTCTTGACAGGAACCCTAATCAGCCCCAGCATTTT
>NA|TRBJ2-3|TRBV15|16|NA
CATSSLKESYTDTQYF
TGTGCCACCAGCTCCCTCAAGGAATCCTACACAGATACGCAGTATTTT
>NA|TRBJ2-7|TRBV21-1|15|NA
CASSIRDRGKNEQYF
TGTGCCAGCAGCATCCGGGACAGGGGTAAGAACGAGCAGTACTTC
>TRBD1|TRBJ2-7|TRBV30|12|NA
CALDRGHYEQYF
TGTGCCTTAGACAGGGGGCACTACGAGCAGTACTTC
>NA|TRBJ2-1|TRBV7-9|14|few
CASSPPRSYNEQFF
TGTGCCAGCAGCCCCCCTCGTTCCTACAATGAGCAGTTCTTC
>TRBD2|TRBJ2-1|TRBV5-5|15|NA
CASSSAGLAGNEQFF
TGTGCCAGCAGCTCGGCGGGACTAGCGGGCAATGAGCAGTTCTTC
>NA|TRBJ1-1|TRBV5-5|12|NA
CASSSGNTEAFF
TGTGCCAGCAGCTCGGGAAACACTGAAGCTTTCTTT
>NA|TRBJ2-6|TRBV27|17|NA
CASSLEALPSGANVLTF
TGTGCCAGCAGTTTGGAGGCCCTACCATCTGGGGCCAACGTCCTGACTTTC
>NA|TRBJ2-4|TRBV28|12|NA
CASSPGRNIQYF
TGTGCCAGCAGTCCGGGACGGAACATTCAGTACTTC
>TRBD1|TRBJ2-1|TRBV7-9|14|NA
CASSLWTGVPEQFF
TGTGCCAGCAGCCTGTGGACAGGGGTTCCTGAGCAGTTCTTC
>TRBD2|TRBJ2-1|TRBV4-1|16|NA
CASNPSGRPSYNEQFF
TGCGCCAGCAACCCTAGCGGGAGGCCCTCCTACAATGAGCAGTTCTTC
>TRBD2|TRBJ2-1|TRBV6-5|15|NA
CASSSLWGLSDEQFF
TGTGCCAGCAGTTCCCTGTGGGGACTATCTGATGAGCAGTTCTTC
>TRBD1|TRBJ1-2|TRBV7-9|15|NA
CASSLGDRGDHGYTF
TGTGCCAGCAGCTTAGGGGACAGGGGGGATCATGGCTACACCTTC
>TRBD1|TRBJ2-7|TRBV11-2|17|once
CASSSMPGQASSYEQYF
TGTGCCAGCAGCTCAATGCCAGGACAGGCGAGCTCCTACGAGCAGTACTTC
>TRBD1|TRBJ2-3|TRBV28|16|NA
CASSLLGDRAGDTQYF
TGTGCCAGCAGTTTACTGGGTGACAGGGCGGGAGATACGCAGTATTTT
>NA|TRBJ2-7|TRBV27|13|NA
CASSLAGSYEQYF
TGTGCCAGCAGTTTAGCCGGTTCCTACGAGCAGTACTTC
>TRBD1|TRBJ1-2|TRBV4-2|15|once
CASSPRGRGDYGYTF
TGTGCCAGCAGCCCCAGGGGGCGAGGAGACTATGGCTACACCTTC
>NA|TRBJ2-7|TRBV27|12|NA
CASKRGAAEQYF
TGTGCCAGCAAGAGAGGAGCAGCCGAGCAGTACTTC
>NA|TRBJ2-2|TRBV27|17|NA
CASSLRGTEPNTGELFF
TGTGCCAGCAGTTTACGGGGGACGGAGCCGAACACCGGGGAGCTGTTTTTT
>NA|TRBJ1-2|TRBV2|15|NA
CASSVGRTPNHGYTF
TGTGCCAGCAGTGTTGGGAGGACCCCTAACCATGGCTACACCTTC
>NA|TRBJ2-4|TRBV15|14|NA
CATSRDSGVDIQYF
TGTGCCACCAGCAGAGATAGCGGTGTTGACATTCAGTACTTC
>NA|TRBJ2-7|TRBV7-6|15|NA
CASSLQPGGLREQYF
TGTGCCAGCAGCTTACAGCCAGGGGGGCTCCGGGAGCAGTACTTC
>NA|TRBJ1-2|TRBV27|13|NA
CASSFGGAYGYTF
TGTGCCAGCAGTTTTGGGGGGGCCTATGGCTACACCTTC
>TRBD2|TRBJ2-1|TRBV2|19|NA
CASPAGTSGILSSYNEQFF
TGTGCCAGCCCAGCCGGGACTAGCGGGATATTAAGCTCCTACAATGAGCAGTTCTTC
>NA|TRBJ1-5|TRBV6-1|15|NA
CASSDDRRSNQPQHF
TGTGCCAGCAGTGATGACAGGAGAAGCAATCAGCCCCAGCATTTT